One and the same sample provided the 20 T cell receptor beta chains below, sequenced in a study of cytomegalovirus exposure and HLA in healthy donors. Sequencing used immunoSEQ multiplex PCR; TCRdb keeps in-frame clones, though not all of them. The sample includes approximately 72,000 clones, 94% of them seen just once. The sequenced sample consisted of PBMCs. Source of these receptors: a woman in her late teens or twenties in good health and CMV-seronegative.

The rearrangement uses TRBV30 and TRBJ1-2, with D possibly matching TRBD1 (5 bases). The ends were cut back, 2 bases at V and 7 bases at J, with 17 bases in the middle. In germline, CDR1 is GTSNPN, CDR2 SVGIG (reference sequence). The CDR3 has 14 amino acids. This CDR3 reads CAWSPQLGGGGYTF. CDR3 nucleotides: TGTGCCTGGAGTCCCCAACTCGGGGGAGGTGGCTACACCTTC.

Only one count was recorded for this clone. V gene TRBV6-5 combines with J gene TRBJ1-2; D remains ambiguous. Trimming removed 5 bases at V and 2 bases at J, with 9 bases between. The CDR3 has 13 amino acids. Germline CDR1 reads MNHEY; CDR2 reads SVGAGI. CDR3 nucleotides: TGTGCCAGCAGTGAAACGGGAAACTATGGCTACACCTTC. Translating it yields CASSETGNYGYTF.

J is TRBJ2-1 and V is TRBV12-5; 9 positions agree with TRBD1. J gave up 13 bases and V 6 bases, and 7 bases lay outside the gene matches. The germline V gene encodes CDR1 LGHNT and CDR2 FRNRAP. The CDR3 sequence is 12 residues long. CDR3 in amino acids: CASGENRGPQFF. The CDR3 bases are TGTGCTAGTGGGGAAAACAGGGGGCCCCAGTTCTTC.

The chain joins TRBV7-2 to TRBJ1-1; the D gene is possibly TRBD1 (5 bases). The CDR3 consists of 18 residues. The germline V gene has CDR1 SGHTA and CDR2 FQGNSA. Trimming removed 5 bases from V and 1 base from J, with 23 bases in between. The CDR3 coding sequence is TGTGCCAGCAGCCCTCTTATTAGGGAGGTGCAGGGGAACACTGAAGCTTTCTTT. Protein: CASSPLIREVQGNTEAFF.

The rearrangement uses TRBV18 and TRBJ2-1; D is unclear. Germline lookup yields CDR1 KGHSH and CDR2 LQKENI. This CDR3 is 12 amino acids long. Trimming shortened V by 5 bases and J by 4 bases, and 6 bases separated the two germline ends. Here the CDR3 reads CASSSVYNEQFF. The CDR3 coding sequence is TGTGCCAGCTCAAGCGTTTACAATGAGCAGTTCTTC.

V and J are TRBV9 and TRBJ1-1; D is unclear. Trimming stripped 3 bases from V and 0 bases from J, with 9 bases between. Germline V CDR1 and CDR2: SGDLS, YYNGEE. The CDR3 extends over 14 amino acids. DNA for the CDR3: TGTGCCAGCAGCGCCCCGACTATGAACACTGAAGCTTTCTTT. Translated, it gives CASSAPTMNTEAFF.

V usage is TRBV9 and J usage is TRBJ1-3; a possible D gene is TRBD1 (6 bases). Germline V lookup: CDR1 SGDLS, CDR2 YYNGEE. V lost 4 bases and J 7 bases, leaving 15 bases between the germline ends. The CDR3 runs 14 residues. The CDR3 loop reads CASSIGQNGNTIYF. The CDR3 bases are TGTGCCAGCAGCATCGGACAGAACGGGAACACCATATATTTT.

Written as DNA, the CDR3 is TGCGCCAGCAGCCACACTAGCGTGGGCTACAATGAGCAGTTCTTC. This codes for CASSHTSVGYNEQFF. This chain links TRBV4-3 with TRBJ2-1; 7 bases line up with TRBD2. With 3 bases clipped from V and 3 bases from J, the junction kept 5 bases outside the gene matches. The CDR3 spans 15 residues. Germline values: CDR1 LGHNA, CDR2 YSLEER.

The CDR3 spells CASSFGGGFTTDTQYF. Here the CDR3 DNA reads TGTGCCAGCAGCTTTGGAGGAGGTTTTACCACAGATACGCAGTATTTT. The V gene is TRBV5-5, the J gene TRBJ2-3, with D possibly matching TRBD2 (5 bases). Deletions cut 2 bases from V and 2 bases from J, with 15 bases between. Looked up from germline, CDR1 is SGHKS and CDR2 is YYEKEE (reference sequence). The CDR3 is 16 amino acids.

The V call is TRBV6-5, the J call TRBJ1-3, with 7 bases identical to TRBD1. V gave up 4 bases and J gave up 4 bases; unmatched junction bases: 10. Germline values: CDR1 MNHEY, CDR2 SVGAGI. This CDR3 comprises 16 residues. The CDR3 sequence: CASSSTPGQQGNTIYF. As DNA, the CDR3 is TGTGCCAGCAGTTCTACCCCGGGACAGCAAGGAAACACCATATATTTT.

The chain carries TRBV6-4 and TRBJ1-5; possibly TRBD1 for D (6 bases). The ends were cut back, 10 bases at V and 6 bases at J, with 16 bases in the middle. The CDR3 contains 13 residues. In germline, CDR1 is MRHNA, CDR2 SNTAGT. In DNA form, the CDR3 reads TGTGCCATCCTAAAGACAGGCGGTCAGCCCCAGCATTTT. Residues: CAILKTGGQPQHF.

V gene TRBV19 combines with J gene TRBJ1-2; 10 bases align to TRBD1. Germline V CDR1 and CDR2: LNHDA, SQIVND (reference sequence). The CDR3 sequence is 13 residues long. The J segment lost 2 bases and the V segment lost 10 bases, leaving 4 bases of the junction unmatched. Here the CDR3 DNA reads TGTGCCACCCGGGACAGGGGAAACTATGGCTACACCTTC. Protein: CATRDRGNYGYTF.

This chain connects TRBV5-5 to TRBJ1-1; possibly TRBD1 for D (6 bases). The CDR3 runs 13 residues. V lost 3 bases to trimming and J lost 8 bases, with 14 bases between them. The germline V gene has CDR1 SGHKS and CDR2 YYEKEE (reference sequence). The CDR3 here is CASSWTVGVEAFF. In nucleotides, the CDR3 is TGTGCCAGCAGCTGGACAGTTGGAGTCGAAGCTTTCTTT. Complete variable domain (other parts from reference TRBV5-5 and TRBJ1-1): DAGVTQSPTHLIKTRGQQVTLRCSPISGHKSVSWYQQVLGQGPQFIFQYYEKEERGRGNFPDRFSARQFPNYSSELNVNALLLGDSALYLCASSWTVGVEAFFGQGTRLTVV.

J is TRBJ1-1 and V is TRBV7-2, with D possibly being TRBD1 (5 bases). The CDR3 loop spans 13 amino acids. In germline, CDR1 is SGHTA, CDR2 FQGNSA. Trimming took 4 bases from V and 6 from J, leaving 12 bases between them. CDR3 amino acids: CASSSRVRPEAFF. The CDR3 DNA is TGTGCCAGCAGCTCCAGGGTGAGACCTGAAGCTTTCTTT.

This chain's CDR3 is CAGAGSNQPQHF. The CDR3 coding sequence is TGTGCCGGCGCCGGGAGCAATCAGCCCCAGCATTTT. The rearrangement links TRBV28 to TRBJ1-5; no clear D gene. This CDR3 has 12 amino acids. Germline V CDR1 and CDR2: MDHEN, SYDVKM. Trimming pared 11 bases from V and 1 base from J, leaving 9 bases between.

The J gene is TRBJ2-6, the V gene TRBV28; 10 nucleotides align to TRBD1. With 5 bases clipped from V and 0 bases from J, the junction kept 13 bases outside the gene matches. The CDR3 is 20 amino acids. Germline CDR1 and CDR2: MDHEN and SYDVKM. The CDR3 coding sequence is TGTGCCAGCAGTGGGTCCGGGACAGGGGCCTTCCGCTCTGGGGCCAACGTCCTGACTTTC. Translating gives CASSGSGTGAFRSGANVLTF.

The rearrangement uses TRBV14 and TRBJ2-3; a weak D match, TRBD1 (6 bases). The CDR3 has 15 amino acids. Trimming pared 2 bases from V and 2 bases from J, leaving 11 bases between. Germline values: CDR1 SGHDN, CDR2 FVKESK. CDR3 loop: CASSQPTGLTDTQYF. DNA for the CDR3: TGTGCCAGCAGCCAACCGACAGGCCTCACAGATACGCAGTATTTT.

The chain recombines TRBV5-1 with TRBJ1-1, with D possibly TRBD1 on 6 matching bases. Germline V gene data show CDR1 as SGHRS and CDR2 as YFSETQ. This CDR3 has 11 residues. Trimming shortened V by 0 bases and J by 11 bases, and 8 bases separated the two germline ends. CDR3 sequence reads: CASSLGQGAFF. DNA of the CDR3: TGCGCCAGCAGCTTGGGGCAGGGGGCTTTCTTT.

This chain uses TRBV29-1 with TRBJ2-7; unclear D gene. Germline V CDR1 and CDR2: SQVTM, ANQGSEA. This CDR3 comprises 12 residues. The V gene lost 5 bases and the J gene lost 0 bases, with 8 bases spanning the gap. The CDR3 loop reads CSVIVFSYEQYF. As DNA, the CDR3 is TGCAGCGTTATCGTTTTCTCCTACGAGCAGTACTTC.

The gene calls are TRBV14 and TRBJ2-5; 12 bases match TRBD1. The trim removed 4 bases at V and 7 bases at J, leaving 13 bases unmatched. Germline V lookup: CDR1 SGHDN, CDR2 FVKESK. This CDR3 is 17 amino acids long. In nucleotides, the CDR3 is TGTGCCAGCAGCCTCCCCCTGGGACAGGGGGCGGGCGGGACCCAGTACTTC. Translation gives CASSLPLGQGAGGTQYF.